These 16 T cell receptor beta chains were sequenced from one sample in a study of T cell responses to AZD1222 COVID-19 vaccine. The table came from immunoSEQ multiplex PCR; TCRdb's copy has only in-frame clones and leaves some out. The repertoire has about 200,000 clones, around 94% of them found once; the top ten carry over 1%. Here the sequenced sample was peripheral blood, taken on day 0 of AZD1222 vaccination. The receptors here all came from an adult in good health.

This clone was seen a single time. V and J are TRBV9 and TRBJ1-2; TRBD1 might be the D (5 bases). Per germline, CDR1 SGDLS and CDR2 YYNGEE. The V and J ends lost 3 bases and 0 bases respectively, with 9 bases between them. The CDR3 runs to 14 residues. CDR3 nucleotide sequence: TGTGCCAGCAGCGCAGACAGTGCTAACTATGGCTACACCTTC. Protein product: CASSADSANYGYTF.

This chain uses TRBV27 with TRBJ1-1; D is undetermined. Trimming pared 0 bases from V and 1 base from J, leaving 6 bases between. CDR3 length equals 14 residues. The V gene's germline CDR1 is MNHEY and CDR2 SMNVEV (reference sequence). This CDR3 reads CASSLSSTNTEAFF. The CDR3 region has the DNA TGTGCCAGCAGTTTATCTTCCACGAACACTGAAGCTTTCTTT.

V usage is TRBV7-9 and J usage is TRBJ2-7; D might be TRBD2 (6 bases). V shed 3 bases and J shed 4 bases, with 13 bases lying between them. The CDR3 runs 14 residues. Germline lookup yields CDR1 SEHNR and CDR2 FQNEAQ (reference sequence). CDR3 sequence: CASSLGRSLYEQYF. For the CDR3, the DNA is TGTGCCAGCAGCTTGGGGAGGTCGTTATACGAGCAGTACTTC.

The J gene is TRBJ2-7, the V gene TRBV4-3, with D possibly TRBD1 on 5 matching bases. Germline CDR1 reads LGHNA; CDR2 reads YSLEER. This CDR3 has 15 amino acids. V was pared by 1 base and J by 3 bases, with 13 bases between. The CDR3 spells CASSQGGGVSYEQYF. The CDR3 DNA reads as TGCGCCAGCAGCCAAGGGGGCGGAGTAAGCTACGAGCAGTACTTC.

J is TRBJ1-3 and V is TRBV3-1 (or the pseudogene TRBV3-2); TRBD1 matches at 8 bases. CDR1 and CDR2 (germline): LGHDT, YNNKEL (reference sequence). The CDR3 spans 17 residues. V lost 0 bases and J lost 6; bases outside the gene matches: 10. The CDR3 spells CASSQDLGRGRSNTIYF. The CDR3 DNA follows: TGTGCCAGCAGCCAAGATCTAGGCAGGGGGCGTTCAAACACCATATATTTT.

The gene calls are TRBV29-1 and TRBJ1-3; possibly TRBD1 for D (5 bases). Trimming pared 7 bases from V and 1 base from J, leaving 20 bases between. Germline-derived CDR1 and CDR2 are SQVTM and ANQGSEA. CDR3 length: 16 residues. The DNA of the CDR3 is TGCAGCGCACACCGGGGGACTGCCAGTTCTGGAAACACCATATATTTT. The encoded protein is CSAHRGTASSGNTIYF. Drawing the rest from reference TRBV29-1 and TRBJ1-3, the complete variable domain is SAVISQKPSRDICQRGTSLTIQCQVDSQVTMMFWYRQQPGQSLTLIATANQGSEATYESGFVIDKFPISRPNLTFSTLTVSNMSPEDSSIYLCSAHRGTASSGNTIYFGEGSWLTVV.

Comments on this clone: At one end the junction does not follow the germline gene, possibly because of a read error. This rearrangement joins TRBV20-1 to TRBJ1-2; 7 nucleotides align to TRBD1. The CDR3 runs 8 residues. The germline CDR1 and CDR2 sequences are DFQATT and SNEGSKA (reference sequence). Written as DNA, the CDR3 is TGCAGTGCTCCACGGACAGGCTTC. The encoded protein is CSAPRTGF.

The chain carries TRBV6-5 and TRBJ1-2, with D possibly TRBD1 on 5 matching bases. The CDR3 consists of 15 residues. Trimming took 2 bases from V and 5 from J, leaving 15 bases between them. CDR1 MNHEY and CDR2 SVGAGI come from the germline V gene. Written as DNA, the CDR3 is TGTGCCAGCAGTTACGGGGCCGGGTTTGGGTATGGCTACACCTTC. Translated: CASSYGAGFGYGYTF.

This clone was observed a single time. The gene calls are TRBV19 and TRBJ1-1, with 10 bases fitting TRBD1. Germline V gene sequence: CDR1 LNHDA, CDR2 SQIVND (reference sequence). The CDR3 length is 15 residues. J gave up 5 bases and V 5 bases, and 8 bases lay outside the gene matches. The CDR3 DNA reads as TGTGCCAGTAGTGCCCGGACAGGGGGGGAGACTGAAGCTTTCTTT. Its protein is CASSARTGGETEAFF.

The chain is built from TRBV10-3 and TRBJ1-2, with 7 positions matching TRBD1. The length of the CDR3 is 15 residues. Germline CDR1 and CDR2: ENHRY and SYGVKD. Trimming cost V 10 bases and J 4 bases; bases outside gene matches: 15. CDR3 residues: CATGEKGQLTYGYTF. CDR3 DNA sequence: TGTGCCACAGGGGAGAAGGGACAGCTAACCTATGGCTACACCTTC.

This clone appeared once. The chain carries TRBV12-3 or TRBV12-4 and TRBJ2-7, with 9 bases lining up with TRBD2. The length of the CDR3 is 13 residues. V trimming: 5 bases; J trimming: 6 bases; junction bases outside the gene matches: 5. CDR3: CASSPLTSGEQYF. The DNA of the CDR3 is TGTGCCAGCAGTCCCCTGACTAGCGGCGAGCAGTACTTC.

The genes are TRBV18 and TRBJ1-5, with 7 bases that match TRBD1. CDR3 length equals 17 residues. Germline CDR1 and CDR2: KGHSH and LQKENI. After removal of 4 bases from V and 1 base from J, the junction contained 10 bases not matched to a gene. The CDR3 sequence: CASSQGPGGGSNQPQHF. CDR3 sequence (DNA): TGTGCCAGCTCACAGGGGCCAGGGGGTGGAAGCAATCAGCCCCAGCATTTT.

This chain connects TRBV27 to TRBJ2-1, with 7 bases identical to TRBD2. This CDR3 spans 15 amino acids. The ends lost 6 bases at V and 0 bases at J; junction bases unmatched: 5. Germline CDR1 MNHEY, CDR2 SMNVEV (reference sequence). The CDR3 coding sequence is TGTGCCAGCAGCGGCGGGGGAAGCTCCTACAATGAGCAGTTCTTC. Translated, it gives CASSGGGSSYNEQFF.

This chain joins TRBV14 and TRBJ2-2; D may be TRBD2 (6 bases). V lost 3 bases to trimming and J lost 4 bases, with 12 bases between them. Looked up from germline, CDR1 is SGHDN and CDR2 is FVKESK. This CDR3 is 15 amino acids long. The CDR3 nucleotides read TGTGCCAGCAGCCACAGGCCGCGGGGCACCGGGGAGCTGTTTTTT. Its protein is CASSHRPRGTGELFF.

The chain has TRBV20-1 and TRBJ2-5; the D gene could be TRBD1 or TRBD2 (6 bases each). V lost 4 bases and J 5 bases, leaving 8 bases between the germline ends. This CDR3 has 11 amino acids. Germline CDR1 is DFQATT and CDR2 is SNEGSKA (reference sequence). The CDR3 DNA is TGCAGTGCTACCGGGGGCGAGACCCAGTACTTC. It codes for CSATGGETQYF.

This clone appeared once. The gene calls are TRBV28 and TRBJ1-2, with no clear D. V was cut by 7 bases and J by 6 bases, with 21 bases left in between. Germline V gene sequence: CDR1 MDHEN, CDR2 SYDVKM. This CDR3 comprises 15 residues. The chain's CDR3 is CASTQRPHQPDGYTF. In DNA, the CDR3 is TGTGCCAGCACTCAGAGACCACACCAACCCGATGGCTACACCTTC.